A single sample gave rise to the 23 T cell receptor beta chains below, sequenced in a study of cytomegalovirus exposure and HLA in healthy donors. Measured with immunoSEQ multiplex PCR; TCRdb has only the in-frame clones, and not every one. There are around 200,000 clones in the sample; 88% occur only once, and around 3% lies in the top ten. Sequenced input: PBMCs. The receptors originated from a woman aged 18-29 years in good health and CMV-seronegative.

The CDR3 region has the DNA TGTGCCAGCATCTACGGGACAGGGAACACCGGGGAGCTGTTTTTT. It specifies CASIYGTGNTGELFF. This chain links TRBV6-1 with TRBJ2-2; 8 bases are a match to TRBD1. The CDR3 runs 15 residues. Unmatched junction bases numbered 5, after V lost 7 bases and J lost 1 base. Germline V lookup: CDR1 MNHNS, CDR2 SASEGT.

This clone has just one count. The V and J genes are TRBV10-3 and TRBJ2-7; 11 positions match TRBD2. The V gene's germline CDR1 is ENHRY and CDR2 SYGVKD. The CDR3 has 17 amino acids. With V trimmed by 2 bases and J by 1 base, 7 bases remained unmatched. The CDR3 is CAISETATSGISYEQYF. CDR3 coding DNA: TGTGCCATCAGTGAGACCGCGACTAGCGGGATATCCTACGAGCAGTACTTC.

J is TRBJ2-1 and V is TRBV11-2; D is ambiguous. Per germline, CDR1 SGHAT and CDR2 FQNNGV. V was pared by 1 base and J by 7 bases, with 20 bases between. The CDR3 has 17 residues. CDR3 sequence (DNA): TGTGCCAGCAGCTTAGGCCTTCGCGGAATTCTGAATAATGAGCAGTTCTTC. Protein product: CASSLGLRGILNNEQFF.

The chain employs TRBV28 and TRBJ1-1; 12 bases map to TRBD1. This CDR3 spans 20 amino acids. V shed 2 bases and J 7 bases; nucleotides not matched to a gene: 20. Germline lookup yields CDR1 MDHEN and CDR2 SYDVKM. CDR3 sequence reads: CASSLTPGGTGGGLVREAFF. The DNA for the CDR3 is TGTGCCAGCAGTTTAACCCCGGGGGGGACAGGGGGCGGTTTGGTCCGTGAAGCTTTCTTT.

The chain combines TRBV18 with TRBJ2-2, with 10 bases identical to TRBD2. Germline V gene data show CDR1 as KGHSH and CDR2 as LQKENI. The CDR3 has 16 residues. Trimming cost V 4 bases and J 6 bases; bases outside gene matches: 8. Written as DNA, the CDR3 is TGTGCCAGCTCACTGTATTCTAGCGGGAGTGCCGGGGAGCTGTTTTTT. Translated: CASSLYSSGSAGELFF.

The chain carries TRBV7-6 and TRBJ1-1; no reliable D call. The CDR3 consists of 13 residues. V dropped 5 bases and J dropped 7 bases, with 14 bases sitting between them. Germline V gene data show CDR1 as SGHVS and CDR2 as FNYEAQ. This CDR3 reads CASSPDERNEAFF. The CDR3 coding sequence is TGTGCCAGCAGCCCAGACGAGCGGAATGAAGCTTTCTTT.

The rearrangement uses TRBV7-9 and TRBJ2-1; 9 bases align to TRBD2. The V gene's germline CDR1 is SEHNR and CDR2 FQNEAQ (reference sequence). V lost 4 bases and J lost 5; bases outside the gene matches: 18. The CDR3 runs to 19 residues. CDR3 bases: TGTGCCAGCAGCTCAGTACCCCCTAGCGGGAAAAGAAGTAACAATGAGCAGTTCTTC. It specifies CASSSVPPSGKRSNNEQFF. The variable domain in full, with the rest retrieved from reference TRBV7-9 and TRBJ2-1, is DTGVSQNPRHKITKRGQNVTFRCDPISEHNRLYWYRQTLGQGPEFLTYFQNEAQLEKSRLLSDRFSAERPKGSFSTLEIQRTEQGDSAMYLCASSSVPPSGKRSNNEQFFGPGTRLTVL.

The gene calls are TRBV29-1 and TRBJ2-7; 7 bases map to TRBD2. After removal of 7 bases from V and 0 bases from J, the junction contained 6 bases not matched to a gene. Germline lookup yields CDR1 SQVTM and CDR2 ANQGSEA. CDR3 size: 13 residues. CDR3 nucleotide sequence: TGCAGCGCCACTAGCGATAGCTCCTACGAGCAGTACTTC. Translating it yields CSATSDSSYEQYF.

This sequence joins TRBV10-2 and TRBJ2-7, with 7 bases fitting TRBD2. Germline V gives CDR1 WSHSY, CDR2 SAAADI. This CDR3 spans 14 amino acids. Trimming at V came to 4 bases and at J to 0 bases, leaving 3 bases not matched to a gene. CDR3 nucleotides: TGCGCCAGCAGTGTTGGGGGGGACTCCTACGAGCAGTACTTC. Its protein is CASSVGGDSYEQYF.

This clone was seen only once. V usage is TRBV19 and J usage is TRBJ2-7, with 7 positions matching TRBD2. V was clipped by 4 bases and J by 4 bases; unmatched bases: 4. The CDR3 runs 13 residues. CDR1 and CDR2 from the germline V gene are LNHDA and SQIVND (reference sequence). CDR3 bases: TGTGCCAGTAGTACGGCGGGAGCTTACGAGCAGTACTTC. Amino acids: CASSTAGAYEQYF. The variable domain in full, with the rest retrieved from reference TRBV19 and TRBJ2-7, is DGGITQSPKYLFRKEGQNVTLSCEQNLNHDAMYWYRQDPGQGLRLIYYSQIVNDFQKGDIAEGYSVSREKKESFPLTVTSAQKNPTAFYLCASSTAGAYEQYFGPGTRLTVT.

V gene TRBV28 combines with J gene TRBJ1-3; 9 nucleotides match TRBD1. With V trimmed by 6 bases and J by 5 bases, 5 bases remained unmatched. Germline V gene data show CDR1 as MDHEN and CDR2 as SYDVKM. CDR3 length: 14 amino acids. CDR3 in DNA: TGTGCCAGCAGAGGAGGACAGGGGAGAAACACCATATATTTT. Translated: CASRGGQGRNTIYF.

In this sample, this clone turned up once. V gene TRBV7-2 combines with J gene TRBJ2-1; a weak D match, TRBD2 (5 bases). Trimming cost V 4 bases and J 0 bases, with 10 bases left between them. Looked up from germline, CDR1 is SGHTA and CDR2 is FQGNSA. The CDR3 length is 15 residues. The CDR3, as DNA: TGTGCCAGCAGCTCCTTTGGGAGCTCCTACAATGAGCAGTTCTTC. It yields the protein CASSSFGSSYNEQFF. Drawing the rest from reference TRBV7-2 and TRBJ2-1, the complete variable domain is GAGVSQSPSNKVTEKGKDVELRCDPISGHTALYWYRQSLGQGLEFLIYFQGNSAPDKSGLPSDRFSAERTGGSVSTLTIQRTQQEDSAVYLCASSSFGSSYNEQFFGPGTRLTVL.

The chain joins TRBV2 to TRBJ2-2, with D perhaps TRBD1 (5 bases). The CDR3 extends over 14 amino acids. V lost 6 bases and J 3 bases, leaving 11 bases between the germline ends. Germline CDR1 SNHLY, CDR2 FYNNEI. CDR3 residues: CASRGQEYTGELFF. CDR3 in DNA: TGTGCCAGCAGGGGGCAGGAATACACCGGGGAGCTGTTTTTT.

The chain carries TRBV29-1 and TRBJ2-2; 10 positions match TRBD2. Germline CDR1 reads SQVTM; CDR2 reads ANQGSEA. V lost 6 bases and J lost 6; bases outside the gene matches: 7. This CDR3 comprises 14 residues. For the CDR3, the DNA is TGCAGCGTGGTAGCGGGAGGTAATGCCGGGGAGCTGTTTTTT. It yields the protein CSVVAGGNAGELFF.

This clone was seen more than once but under ten times. The gene calls are TRBV7-9 and TRBJ2-7; 11 nucleotides line up with TRBD2. The V gene's germline CDR1 is SEHNR and CDR2 FQNEAQ (reference sequence). The length of the CDR3 is 14 residues. The V and J ends lost 5 bases and 6 bases, in that order; junction bases with no gene match: 6. CDR3 bases: TGTGCCAGCAGCCTTAGCGGGAGGGCCCGCGAGCAGTACTTC. It specifies CASSLSGRAREQYF.

This chain links TRBV6-5 with TRBJ2-7; 11 nucleotides line up with TRBD2. Losses at the gene ends were 5 bases for V and 2 bases for J; bases not matched to a gene: 2. In germline, CDR1 is MNHEY, CDR2 SVGAGI. The CDR3 runs to 14 residues. CDR3 amino acids: CASSGLAGTYEQYF. In DNA form, the CDR3 reads TGTGCCAGCAGTGGACTAGCGGGTACCTACGAGCAGTACTTC.

The V gene is TRBV10-1, the J gene TRBJ2-1; D call uncertain. V was trimmed by 3 bases and J by 7 bases, leaving 4 bases between them. Germline values: CDR1 WNHNN, CDR2 SYGVQD (reference sequence). The CDR3 is 11 residues long. The CDR3 DNA is TGCGCCAGCAGTGACGGTAATGAGCAGTTCTTC. Its translation: CASSDGNEQFF.

V gene TRBV2 combines with J gene TRBJ2-3, with a possible D match to TRBD2 (6 bases). V lost 6 bases to trimming and J lost 4 bases, with 14 bases between them. Germline CDR1 SNHLY, CDR2 FYNNEI. The CDR3 totals 14 residues. The CDR3 coding sequence is TGTGCCAGCAGGGGTACTAGCCAGGCAGATACGCAGTATTTT. Amino acid sequence: CASRGTSQADTQYF.

There are a few counts of this clone. The junction differs from germline at one of its ends, possibly a read error. The rearrangement joins TRBV4-1 to TRBJ2-7; maybe TRBD1 (5 bases). Germline V gene data show CDR1 as MGHRA and CDR2 as YSYEKL. This CDR3 comprises 15 residues. This chain's CDR3 is CASRQVGQSSYEQYF. CDR3 sequence (DNA): TGCGCCAGCAGACAAGTTGGACAAAGCTCCTACGAGCAGTACTTC.

This clone has a handful of counts. CDR3 sequence: CAWRSIRNTEAFF. CDR3 sequence (DNA): TGTGCCTGGAGAAGTATTAGGAACACTGAAGCTTTCTTT. V is TRBV30 and J is TRBJ1-1; D gene ambiguous. Germline V gene data show CDR1 as GTSNPN and CDR2 as SVGIG (reference sequence). CDR3 size: 13 residues. V was shortened by 3 bases and J by 1 base, with 9 bases between the two germline ends.

This clone was detected only once. The gene calls are TRBV9 and TRBJ2-1; D may be TRBD1 (6 bases). V lost 3 bases to trimming and J lost 7 bases, with 20 bases between them. This CDR3 has 16 residues. Per the germline V gene, CDR1 is SGDLS and CDR2 is YYNGEE. CDR3 residues: CASSAQPSRGQNEQFF. The CDR3 nucleotides read TGTGCCAGCAGCGCCCAGCCTAGCAGGGGTCAGAATGAGCAGTTCTTC.

The chain joins TRBV5-1 to TRBJ2-7, with TRBD1 as a possible D gene (8 bases). Germline loops: CDR1 SGHRS, CDR2 YFSETQ. The CDR3 is 14 amino acids. V dropped 0 bases and J dropped 4 bases, with 11 bases sitting between them. This CDR3 is CASSLEQGGYEQYF. The CDR3 coding sequence is TGCGCCAGCAGCTTGGAACAGGGGGGGTACGAGCAGTACTTC.

The chain has TRBV6-6 and TRBJ2-7, with 8 bases identical to TRBD1. Trimming took 5 bases from V and 4 from J; bases not matched to a gene: 4. From germline, CDR1 is MNHNY and CDR2 SVGAGI (reference sequence). This CDR3 has 13 residues. DNA for the CDR3: TGTGCCAGCAGTCACGGACAGGGTTACGAGCAGTACTTC. Its translation is CASSHGQGYEQYF.